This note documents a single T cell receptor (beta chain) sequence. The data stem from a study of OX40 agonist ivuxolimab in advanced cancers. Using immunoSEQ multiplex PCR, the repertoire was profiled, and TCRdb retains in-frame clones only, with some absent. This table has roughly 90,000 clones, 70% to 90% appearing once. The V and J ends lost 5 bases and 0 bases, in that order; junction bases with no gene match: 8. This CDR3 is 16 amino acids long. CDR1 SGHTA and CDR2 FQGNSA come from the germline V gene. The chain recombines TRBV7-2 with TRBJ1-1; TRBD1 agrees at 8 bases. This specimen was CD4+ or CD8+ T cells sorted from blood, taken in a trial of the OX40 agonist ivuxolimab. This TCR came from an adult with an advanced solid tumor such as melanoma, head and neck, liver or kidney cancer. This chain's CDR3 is CASSPWTGLMNTEAFF. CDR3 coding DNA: TGTGCCAGCAGCCCTTGGACAGGGCTCATGAACACTGAAGCTTTCTTT.